Listed below are T cell receptor beta chains from one sample, sequenced in a study of blood T cell repertoires in COVID-19. TCRdb's copy holds only in-frame clones and misses some; the assay was immunoSEQ multiplex PCR. The sample shows under 250,000 clones, more than 65% of them seen only once. Source material: peripheral blood. The receptor source for this set is a woman older than 75 with acute or convalescent COVID-19. Both conserved end residues are part of each CDR3. Each record gives: CDR3 protein, V gene, J gene.

CAWSGPGFDEKLFF,TRBV30,TRBJ1-4
CASSSPNRDRAYNEQFF,TRBV7-2,TRBJ2-1
CASSSTGTNSPLHF,TRBV5-1,TRBJ1-6
CASSTGGELFF,TRBV18,TRBJ2-2
CAIGGSSYEQYF,TRBV10-3,TRBJ2-7
CASSLESGENSPLHF,TRBV5-1,TRBJ1-6
CATSDHRVSSPYSNQPQHF,TRBV24-1,TRBJ1-5
CASSFPPPSYEQYF,TRBV5-1,TRBJ2-7
CASHGDYNEQFF,TRBV19,TRBJ2-1
CAWTPESGSGRAMLF,TRBV30,TRBJ2-1
CASSVGRNTGELFF,TRBV6-4,TRBJ2-2
CASSLVLGTGGQGNTEAFF,TRBV5-8,TRBJ1-1
CASSQALAGGSNPGELFF,TRBV4-2,TRBJ2-2
CASSSPGTGFDTGELFF,TRBV5-1,TRBJ2-2
CASSGTQLNEQYF,TRBV5-4,TRBJ2-7
CASSLAGGAGISYEQYF,TRBV5-4,TRBJ2-7
CASSASGGVETQYF,TRBV11-2,TRBJ2-5
CASSQNIYEQYF,TRBV3-1/TRBV3-2,TRBJ2-7
CASSMTGGTEAFF,TRBV19,TRBJ1-1
CAISAGTGEYGYTF,TRBV10-3,TRBJ1-2
CASSPGTSGTLSYEQYF,TRBV6-6,TRBJ2-7
CASAKRSGGGGYTF,TRBV12-5,TRBJ1-2
CASSLELGTAHGELFF,TRBV7-2,TRBJ2-2
CASSQDSSGQGPFF,TRBV3-1/TRBV3-2,TRBJ1-1
CASSLRYEQYF,TRBV28,TRBJ2-7
CASSSASGGEQFF,TRBV5-1,TRBJ2-1
CASSPSSGGQVYGYTF,TRBV18,TRBJ1-2
CASWQLNTEAFF,TRBV6-5,TRBJ1-1
CASGGTGDYNSPLHF,TRBV6-5,TRBJ1-6
CASSQGVGTDQETQYF,TRBV4-1,TRBJ2-5
CASSFLPGQGALDGYTF,TRBV7-9,TRBJ1-2
CASSQVLRAGSTDTQYF,TRBV4-2,TRBJ2-3
CASSEYRGEETQYF,TRBV25-1,TRBJ2-5
CASRAGTWNGYTF,TRBV3-1/TRBV3-2,TRBJ1-2
CASIQTGALFNTQYF,TRBV28,TRBJ2-3
CASSQSGLTEAFF,TRBV3-1/TRBV3-2,TRBJ1-1
CASSLSIAGATTDTQYF,TRBV5-1,TRBJ2-3
CASNEDSGAGEQFF,TRBV19,TRBJ2-1
CASSYSAGWTEAFF,TRBV6-5,TRBJ1-1
CASMKTFGYEQYF,TRBV6-5,TRBJ2-7
CASSQEDMPLSRGNTIYF,TRBV14,TRBJ1-3
CASSERGLAAPDF,TRBV6-1,TRBJ2-3
CASRQGTGNQPQHF,TRBV6-1,TRBJ1-5
CASSFSGAGNQPQHF,TRBV5-1,TRBJ1-5
CASSLRLAGGAETQYF,TRBV7-2,TRBJ2-5
CASSHLGGVGQYF,TRBV3-1/TRBV3-2,TRBJ2-5
CASRIAGVTEAFF,TRBV19,TRBJ1-1